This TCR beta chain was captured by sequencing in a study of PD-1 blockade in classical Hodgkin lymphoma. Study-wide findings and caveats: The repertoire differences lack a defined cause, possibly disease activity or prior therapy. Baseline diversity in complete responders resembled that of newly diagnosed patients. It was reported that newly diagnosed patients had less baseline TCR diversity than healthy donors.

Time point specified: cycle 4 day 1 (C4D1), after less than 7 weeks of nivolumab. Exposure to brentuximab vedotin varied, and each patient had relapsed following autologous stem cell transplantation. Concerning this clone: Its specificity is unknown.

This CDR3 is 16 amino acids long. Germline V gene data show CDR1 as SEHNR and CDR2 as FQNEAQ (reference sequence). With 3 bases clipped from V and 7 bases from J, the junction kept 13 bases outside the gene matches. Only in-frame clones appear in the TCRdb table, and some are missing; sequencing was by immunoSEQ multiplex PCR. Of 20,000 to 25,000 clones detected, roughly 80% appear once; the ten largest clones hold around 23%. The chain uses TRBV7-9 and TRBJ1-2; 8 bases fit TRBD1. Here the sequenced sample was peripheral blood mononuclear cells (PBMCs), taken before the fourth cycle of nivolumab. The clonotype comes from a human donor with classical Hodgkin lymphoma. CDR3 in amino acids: CASSFSSLGQGGGYTF. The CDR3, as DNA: TGTGCCAGCAGCTTCTCTAGTCTTGGACAGGGTGGTGGCTACACCTTC.